The clone carrying this TCR beta chain was seen a single time. This sample is part of a study of blood T cell repertoires in COVID-19. Using immunoSEQ multiplex PCR, the repertoire was profiled, and TCRdb retains in-frame clones only, with some absent. There are approximately 310,000 clones in the sample; 70% to 90% occur only once, and around 2.1% lies in the top ten. The CDR3 has 15 amino acids. The ends were cut back, 0 bases at V and 4 bases at J, with 10 bases in the middle. Germline V gene sequence: CDR1 LGHNA, CDR2 YSLEER. The sample consisted of PBMCs or T cells enriched from blood (not recorded which). This receptor was obtained from a man aged 30-40 years who had recovered from COVID-19. The genes are TRBV4-3 and TRBJ1-5; no definite D call. As DNA, the CDR3 is TGCGCCAGCAGCCAAGATGAAGGAGTTAATCAGCCCCAGCATTTT. This codes for CASSQDEGVNQPQHF.